Listed below are T cell receptor beta chains from one sample, sequenced in a study of blood T cell repertoires in COVID-19. Some clones are missing from TCRdb's copy, which holds only in-frame ones; the method was immunoSEQ multiplex PCR. Among 330,000 or so clones listed, 88% were seen once. Sequenced input: PBMCs or T cells enriched from blood (not recorded which). These receptors were taken from a woman aged 30 to 39 who had been exposed to COVID-19. CDR3s include the opening cysteine and the closing phenylalanine or tryptophan. Each record gives: V gene, clone size, D gene, J gene, CDR3 DNA, CDR3 protein. The D gene is left open where the match is weak. Not all rows give a size; the values are once, few, many and, for expanded clones, a class.

v_gene: TRBV5-1; abundance: once; d_gene: TRBD2; j_gene: TRBJ2-1; CDR3nt: TGCGCCAGCGAGCGGGAGTGGCAGGACAATGAGCAGTTCTTC; CDR3aa: CASEREWQDNEQFF
v_gene: TRBV27; abundance: NA; d_gene: TRBD2; j_gene: TRBJ2-2; CDR3nt: TGTGCCAGCAGTTTAGGACTAGCGAACACCGGGGAGCTGTTTTTT; CDR3aa: CASSLGLANTGELFF
v_gene: TRBV5-1; abundance: NA; d_gene: TRBD1; j_gene: TRBJ1-4; CDR3nt: TGCGCCAGCAGGACAGGGAGTGGTAATGAAAAACTGTTTTTT; CDR3aa: CASRTGSGNEKLFF
v_gene: TRBV30; abundance: NA; d_gene: NA; j_gene: TRBJ1-2; CDR3nt: TGTGCCTGGAGTGTACGCCGGGGGTCCGACTATGGCTACACCTTC; CDR3aa: CAWSVRRGSDYGYTF
v_gene: TRBV28; abundance: few; d_gene: NA; j_gene: TRBJ1-5; CDR3nt: TGTGCCAGCATCCCTACCGGCGGCTCTAGCAATCAGCCCCAGCATTTT; CDR3aa: CASIPTGGSSNQPQHF
v_gene: TRBV4-1; abundance: NA; d_gene: NA; j_gene: TRBJ2-1; CDR3nt: TGCGCCAGCAGCCGTTCTAGCGACCACAATGAGCAGTTCTTC; CDR3aa: CASSRSSDHNEQFF
v_gene: TRBV5-6; abundance: NA; d_gene: TRBD2; j_gene: TRBJ2-5; CDR3nt: TGTGCCAGCAGCTCGGGACTAACACTGGAGACCCAGTACTTC; CDR3aa: CASSSGLTLETQYF
v_gene: TRBV30; abundance: NA; d_gene: NA; j_gene: TRBJ1-1; CDR3nt: TGTGCCTTACTACCGACGGTGGCTGTGTCTGAAGCTTTCTTT; CDR3aa: CALLPTVAVSEAFF
v_gene: TRBV27; abundance: NA; d_gene: TRBD1; j_gene: TRBJ1-1; CDR3nt: TGTGCCAGCAGTTTGGGACAGGGTCGTTTAGCTTTCTTT; CDR3aa: CASSLGQGRLAFF
v_gene: TRBV25-1; abundance: NA; d_gene: TRBD1; j_gene: TRBJ1-4; CDR3nt: TGTGCCAGCAGTGAGCGTCCGGGACAGGGGGCCGGGGAAAAACTGTTTTTT; CDR3aa: CASSERPGQGAGEKLFF
v_gene: TRBV5-6; abundance: NA; d_gene: TRBD1; j_gene: TRBJ2-7; CDR3nt: TGTGCCAGCAGCTTGCCGACAGGGGGATCCTACGAGCAGTACTTC; CDR3aa: CASSLPTGGSYEQYF
v_gene: TRBV6-1; abundance: few; d_gene: TRBD2; j_gene: TRBJ2-1; CDR3nt: TGTGCCAGCAGTGACAGGACTAGCGGCTCCTACAATGAGCAGTTCTTC; CDR3aa: CASSDRTSGSYNEQFF
v_gene: TRBV2; abundance: NA; d_gene: TRBD2; j_gene: TRBJ2-2; CDR3nt: TGTGCCAGCAGTGGACAAAGACTAGCGGGATCCGGGGAGCTGTTTTTT; CDR3aa: CASSGQRLAGSGELFF
v_gene: TRBV20-1; abundance: NA; d_gene: NA; j_gene: TRBJ2-5; CDR3nt: TGCAGTGCTGTGGAGGGAGAGACCCAGTACTTC; CDR3aa: CSAVEGETQYF
v_gene: TRBV6-1; abundance: NA; d_gene: TRBD1; j_gene: TRBJ2-7; CDR3nt: TGTGCCAGCAGTGAGAACAGGGGGAGCATTCGCGAGCAGTACTTC; CDR3aa: CASSENRGSIREQYF
v_gene: TRBV19; abundance: NA; d_gene: NA; j_gene: TRBJ1-1; CDR3nt: TGTGCCAGTAGTACGAACACCCTCAAATACACAGAAAACACTGAAGCTTTCTTT; CDR3aa: CASSTNTLKYTENTEAFF
v_gene: TRBV20-1; abundance: once; d_gene: TRBD1; j_gene: TRBJ2-7; CDR3nt: TGCAGTGCTAGTTCCGGACAGGGGCGGATTTCCGAGCAGTACTTC; CDR3aa: CSASSGQGRISEQYF
v_gene: TRBV24-1; abundance: NA; d_gene: TRBD2; j_gene: TRBJ2-5; CDR3nt: TGTGCCACCAGTGCGGGCGGGAGCCCAGAAGAGACCCAGTACTTC; CDR3aa: CATSAGGSPEETQYF
v_gene: TRBV19; abundance: few; d_gene: TRBD1; j_gene: TRBJ1-5; CDR3nt: TGTGCCAGTAGTGCCGGGGACAGGGAAGGTCAGCCCCAGCATTTT; CDR3aa: CASSAGDREGQPQHF
v_gene: TRBV6-5; abundance: once; d_gene: TRBD2; j_gene: TRBJ2-4; CDR3nt: TGTGCCAGCAGTTATGGGGAGGGACTAGCCAAAAACATTCAGTACTTC; CDR3aa: CASSYGEGLAKNIQYF
v_gene: TRBV19; abundance: NA; d_gene: NA; j_gene: TRBJ1-4; CDR3nt: TGTGCCAGCCTCAAATTAGGGGATAATGAAAAACTGTTTTTT; CDR3aa: CASLKLGDNEKLFF
v_gene: TRBV28; abundance: NA; d_gene: TRBD1; j_gene: TRBJ1-2; CDR3nt: TGTGCCAGCAGGGTGACAGGGGACTATGGCTACACCTTC; CDR3aa: CASRVTGDYGYTF
v_gene: TRBV29-1; abundance: NA; d_gene: NA; j_gene: TRBJ2-1; CDR3nt: TGCAGCGTACAGGGTTACAATGAGCAGTTCTTC; CDR3aa: CSVQGYNEQFF
v_gene: TRBV19; abundance: NA; d_gene: TRBD1; j_gene: TRBJ1-1; CDR3nt: TGTGCCAGTAGTATAGCCACAGGGGCCACTGAAGCTTTCTTT; CDR3aa: CASSIATGATEAFF
v_gene: TRBV18; abundance: NA; d_gene: NA; j_gene: TRBJ2-5; CDR3nt: TGTGCCAGCTCACCACCACAGCCCCAGCCCCAGTACTTC; CDR3aa: CASSPPQPQPQYF
v_gene: TRBV5-8; abundance: NA; d_gene: NA; j_gene: TRBJ2-5; CDR3nt: TGTGCCAGCACAACCCGGGACAACCAAGAGACCCAGTACTTC; CDR3aa: CASTTRDNQETQYF
v_gene: TRBV6-5; abundance: NA; d_gene: TRBD1; j_gene: TRBJ2-2; CDR3nt: TGTGCCAGCAGGTCTAACAGGGGGCAGGGGGAGCTGTTTTTT; CDR3aa: CASRSNRGQGELFF
v_gene: TRBV19; abundance: once; d_gene: NA; j_gene: TRBJ2-7; CDR3nt: TGTGCCAGTAGTGCGGGAAGCAGCGTCTACGAGCAGTACTTC; CDR3aa: CASSAGSSVYEQYF
v_gene: TRBV2; abundance: NA; d_gene: NA; j_gene: TRBJ1-5; CDR3nt: TGTGCCAGCACCAGGAGGAGGTGGGGTCAGCCCCAGCATTTT; CDR3aa: CASTRRRWGQPQHF
v_gene: TRBV29-1; abundance: NA; d_gene: NA; j_gene: TRBJ1-3; CDR3nt: TGCAGCGTCACGAAGGCACACCAAGGGGTCGACTCTGGAAACACCATATATTTT; CDR3aa: CSVTKAHQGVDSGNTIYF
v_gene: TRBV19; abundance: NA; d_gene: TRBD1; j_gene: TRBJ2-1; CDR3nt: TGTGCCAGTAGTATATCCCCGGACAGGGTAGGGGCCAATGAGCAGTTCTTC; CDR3aa: CASSISPDRVGANEQFF
v_gene: TRBV5-1; abundance: few; d_gene: NA; j_gene: TRBJ2-1; CDR3nt: TGCGCCAGCAGCTTGGGGGACATTTTGAATGAGCAGTTCTTC; CDR3aa: CASSLGDILNEQFF
v_gene: TRBV12-3/TRBV12-4; abundance: NA; d_gene: NA; j_gene: TRBJ2-2; CDR3nt: TGTGCCAGCAGTACTAGCCCCGGGGAGCTGTTTTTT; CDR3aa: CASSTSPGELFF
v_gene: TRBV12-3/TRBV12-4; abundance: NA; d_gene: NA; j_gene: TRBJ1-5; CDR3nt: TGTGCCAGCAGTTTATCCCGGACACAGCCCCAGCATTTT; CDR3aa: CASSLSRTQPQHF
v_gene: TRBV11-3; abundance: NA; d_gene: NA; j_gene: TRBJ1-3; CDR3nt: TGTGCCAGCAGCTTAGCCGCGGAAAACACCATATATTTT; CDR3aa: CASSLAAENTIYF
v_gene: TRBV3-1/TRBV3-2; abundance: NA; d_gene: TRBD1; j_gene: TRBJ1-2; CDR3nt: TGTGCCAGCAGCCTAGAACGGACAGGGGTCGGCTACACCTTC; CDR3aa: CASSLERTGVGYTF
v_gene: TRBV11-2; abundance: NA; d_gene: TRBD1; j_gene: TRBJ1-1; CDR3nt: TGTGCCAGCAGCCCTGGGACAGGGGTTGAAGCTTTCTTT; CDR3aa: CASSPGTGVEAFF
v_gene: TRBV7-9; abundance: once; d_gene: NA; j_gene: TRBJ1-2; CDR3nt: TGTGCCAGCAGCTACACAGAGAACTATGGCTACACCTTC; CDR3aa: CASSYTENYGYTF
v_gene: TRBV7-3; abundance: NA; d_gene: TRBD2; j_gene: TRBJ2-1; CDR3nt: TGTGCCAGCAGCTTTACTAGCGGAGTCAACAATGAGCAGTTCTTC; CDR3aa: CASSFTSGVNNEQFF
v_gene: TRBV7-8; abundance: once; d_gene: TRBD1; j_gene: TRBJ1-5; CDR3nt: TGTGCCAGCAGCTTAGTGTATCTACGCCGGGACAGGGGGCATCATAGCAATCAGCCCCAGCATTTT; CDR3aa: CASSLVYLRRDRGHHSNQPQHF
v_gene: TRBV3-1/TRBV3-2; abundance: NA; d_gene: NA; j_gene: TRBJ2-7; CDR3nt: TGTGCCAGCAGCCAAGCCCTATCCTACGAGCAGTACTTC; CDR3aa: CASSQALSYEQYF
v_gene: TRBV11-2; abundance: few; d_gene: TRBD1; j_gene: TRBJ1-6; CDR3nt: TGTGCCAGCAGCTCTAGACAGGGGATAAATTCACCCCTCCACTTT; CDR3aa: CASSSRQGINSPLHF
v_gene: TRBV7-7; abundance: NA; d_gene: TRBD2; j_gene: TRBJ2-1; CDR3nt: TGTGCCAGCAGCTTAAGAGGCCCGCGGGAGGTCAATGAGCAGTTCTTC; CDR3aa: CASSLRGPREVNEQFF